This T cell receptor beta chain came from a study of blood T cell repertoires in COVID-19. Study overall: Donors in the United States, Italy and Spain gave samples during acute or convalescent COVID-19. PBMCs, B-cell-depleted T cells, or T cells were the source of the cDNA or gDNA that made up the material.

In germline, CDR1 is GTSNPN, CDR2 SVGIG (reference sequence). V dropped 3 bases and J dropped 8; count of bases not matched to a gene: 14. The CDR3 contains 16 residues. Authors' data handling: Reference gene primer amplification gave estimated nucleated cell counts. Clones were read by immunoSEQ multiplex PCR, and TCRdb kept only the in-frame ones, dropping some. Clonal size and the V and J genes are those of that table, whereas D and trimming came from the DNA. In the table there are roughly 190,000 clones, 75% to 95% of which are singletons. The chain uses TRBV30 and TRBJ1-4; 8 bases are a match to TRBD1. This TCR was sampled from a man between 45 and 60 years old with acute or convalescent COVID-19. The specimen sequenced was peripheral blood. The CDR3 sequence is CAWSLGDRLIGEKLFF. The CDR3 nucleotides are TGTGCCTGGAGCCTGGGGGACAGGCTAATTGGAGAAAAACTGTTTTTT.